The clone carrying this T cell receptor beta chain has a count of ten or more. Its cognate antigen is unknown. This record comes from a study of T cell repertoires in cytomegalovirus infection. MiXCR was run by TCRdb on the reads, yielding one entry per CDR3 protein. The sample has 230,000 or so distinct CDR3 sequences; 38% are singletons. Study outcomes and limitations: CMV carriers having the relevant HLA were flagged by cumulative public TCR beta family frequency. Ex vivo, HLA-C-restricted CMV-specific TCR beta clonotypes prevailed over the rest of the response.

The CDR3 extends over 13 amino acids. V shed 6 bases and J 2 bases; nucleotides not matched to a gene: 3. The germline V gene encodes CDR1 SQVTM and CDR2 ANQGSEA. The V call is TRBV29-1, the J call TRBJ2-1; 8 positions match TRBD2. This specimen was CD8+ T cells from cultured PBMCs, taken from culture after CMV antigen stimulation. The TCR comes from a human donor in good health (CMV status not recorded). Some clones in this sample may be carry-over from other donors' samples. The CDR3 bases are TGCAGCGTCAACGGGGGGGCCTACAATGAGCAGTTCTTC. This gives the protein CSVNGGAYNEQFF.